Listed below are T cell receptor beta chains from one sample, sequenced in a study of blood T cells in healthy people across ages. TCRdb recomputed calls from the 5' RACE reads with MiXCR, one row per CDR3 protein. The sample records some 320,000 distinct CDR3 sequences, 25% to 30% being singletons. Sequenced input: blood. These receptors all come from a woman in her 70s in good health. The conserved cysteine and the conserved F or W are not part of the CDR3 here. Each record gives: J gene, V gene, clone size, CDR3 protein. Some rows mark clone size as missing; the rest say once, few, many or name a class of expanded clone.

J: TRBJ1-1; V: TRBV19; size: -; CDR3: ASSIDRIFGSTEAF
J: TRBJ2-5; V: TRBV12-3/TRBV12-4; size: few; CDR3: ASTRRASGQETQY
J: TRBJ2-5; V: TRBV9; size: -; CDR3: ASSVQTGYQETQC
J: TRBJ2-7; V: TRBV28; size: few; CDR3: ASTPLATGDPREGYEQY
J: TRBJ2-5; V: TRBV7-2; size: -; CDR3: ASSSPSWAGEETQY
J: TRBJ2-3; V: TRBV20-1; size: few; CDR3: SAPKGLAGGDTQY
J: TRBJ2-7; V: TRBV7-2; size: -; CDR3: ASSTRLAVDSSSYEQY
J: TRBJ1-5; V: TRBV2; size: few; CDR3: ASSPPDGNQPQH
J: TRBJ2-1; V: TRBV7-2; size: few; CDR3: ASSPRAGYYNEQF
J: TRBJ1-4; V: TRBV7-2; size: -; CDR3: ASSLIVGGNLF
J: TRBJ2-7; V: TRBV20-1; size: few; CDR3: SAPHHRETYEQY
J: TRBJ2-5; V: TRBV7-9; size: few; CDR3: ASSLGAEETQY
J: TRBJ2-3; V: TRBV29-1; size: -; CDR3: SVDPGDATDTQY
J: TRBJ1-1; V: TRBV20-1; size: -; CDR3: SARDSLFPVNTEAF
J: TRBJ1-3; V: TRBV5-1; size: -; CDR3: ASSLRQGASGNTIY
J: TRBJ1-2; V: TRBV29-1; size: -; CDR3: SVETGYSFGYT
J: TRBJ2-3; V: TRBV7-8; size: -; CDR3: ASSLGTSGNTQY
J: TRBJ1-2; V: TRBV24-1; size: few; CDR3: ATSDLAGHGYT
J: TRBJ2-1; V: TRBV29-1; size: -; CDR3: SVGLGTASSYNEQF
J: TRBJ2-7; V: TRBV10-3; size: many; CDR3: AISEGYEQY
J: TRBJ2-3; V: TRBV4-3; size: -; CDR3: ASSQDPLGTLSTDTQY
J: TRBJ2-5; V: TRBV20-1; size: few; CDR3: SASFGASAPGETQY
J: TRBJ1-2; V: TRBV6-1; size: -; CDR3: ASTREVAGGNYGYT
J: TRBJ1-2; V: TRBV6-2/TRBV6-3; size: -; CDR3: ASSYSGVLGYT
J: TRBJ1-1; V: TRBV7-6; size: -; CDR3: ASSPTDLGTEAF
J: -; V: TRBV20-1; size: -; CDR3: SARGLLRNEQF
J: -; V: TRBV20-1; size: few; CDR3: SARRRPYEQF
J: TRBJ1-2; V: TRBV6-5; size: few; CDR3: ASSYSNYRTNYGYT
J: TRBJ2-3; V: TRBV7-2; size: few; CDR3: ASSPWQSGTDTQY
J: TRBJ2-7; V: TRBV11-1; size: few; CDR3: ASSSASGSASYEQY
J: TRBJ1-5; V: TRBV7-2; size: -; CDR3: ASSLMQGYAQPQH
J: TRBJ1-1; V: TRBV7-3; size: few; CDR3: ASSLTTGTEAF
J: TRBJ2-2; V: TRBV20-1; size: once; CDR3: SARGVGTGELF
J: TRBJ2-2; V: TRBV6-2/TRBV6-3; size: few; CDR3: ASRASLGRRNAGELF
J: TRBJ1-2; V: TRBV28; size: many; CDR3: ASSANRDDLFDYT
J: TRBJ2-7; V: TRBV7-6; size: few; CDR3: ASSSLPGQGTYEQY
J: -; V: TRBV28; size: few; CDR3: ASSLNRGYEQY
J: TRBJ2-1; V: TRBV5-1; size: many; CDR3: ASSQAGGDGQF
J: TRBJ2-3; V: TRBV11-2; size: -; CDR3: ASSTSSGRGRQY
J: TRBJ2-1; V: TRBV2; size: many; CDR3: ASSERGTSTFNEQF
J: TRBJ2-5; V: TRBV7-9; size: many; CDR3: ASSLGAGQETQY
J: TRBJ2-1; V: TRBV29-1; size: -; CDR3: SGYGQSSYNEQF
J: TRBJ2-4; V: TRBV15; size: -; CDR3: ATSALDGAGDIQY
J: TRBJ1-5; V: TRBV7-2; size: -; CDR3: ASSPGRRGQPQH
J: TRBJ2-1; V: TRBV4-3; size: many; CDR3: ASSRWGSESSYNEQF
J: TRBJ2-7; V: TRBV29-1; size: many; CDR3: SVLEAGAPGEQY
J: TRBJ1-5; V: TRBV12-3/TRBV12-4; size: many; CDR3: ASSLRGRDQPQH
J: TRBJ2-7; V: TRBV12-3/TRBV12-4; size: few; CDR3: ASSFGIFYEQY
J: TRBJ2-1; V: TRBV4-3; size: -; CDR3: ASSRNRGFRNEQF
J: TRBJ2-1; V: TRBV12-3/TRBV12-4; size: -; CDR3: ASSGYNEQF
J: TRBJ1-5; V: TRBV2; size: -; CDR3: ASKGQGVMSGNRPQH
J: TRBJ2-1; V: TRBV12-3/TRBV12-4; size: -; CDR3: ASSLGQGSNEQF
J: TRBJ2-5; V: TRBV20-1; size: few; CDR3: SARESQGETQY
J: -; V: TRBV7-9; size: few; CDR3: ASSSKKGGNLLETQY
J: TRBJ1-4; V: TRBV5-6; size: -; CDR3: ASSRDRGGDEKLF
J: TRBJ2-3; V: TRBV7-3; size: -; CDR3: ASSASGRASRDTQY
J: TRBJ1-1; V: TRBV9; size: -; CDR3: ASSVGFEGSGAF
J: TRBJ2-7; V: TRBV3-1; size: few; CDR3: ASSQSILASGEQY
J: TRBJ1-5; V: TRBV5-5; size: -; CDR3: ASSLVYSAGNQPQH
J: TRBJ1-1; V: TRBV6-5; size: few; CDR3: ASSPGQVEAF